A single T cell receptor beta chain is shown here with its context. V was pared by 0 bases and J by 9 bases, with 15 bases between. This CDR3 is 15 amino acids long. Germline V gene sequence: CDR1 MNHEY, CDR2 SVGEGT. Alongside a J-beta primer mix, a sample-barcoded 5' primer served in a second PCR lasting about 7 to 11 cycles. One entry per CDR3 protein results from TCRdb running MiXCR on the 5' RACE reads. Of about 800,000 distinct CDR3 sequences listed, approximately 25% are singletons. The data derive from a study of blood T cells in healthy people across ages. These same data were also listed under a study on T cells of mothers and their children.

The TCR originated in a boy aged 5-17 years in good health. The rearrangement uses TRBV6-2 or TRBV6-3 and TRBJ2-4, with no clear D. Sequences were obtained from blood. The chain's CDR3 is CASSYSNQYKGIQYF. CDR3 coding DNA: TGTGCCAGCAGTTACTCGAACCAGTATAAAGGCATTCAGTACTTC.